A single sample is the source of the 15 T cell receptor beta chains below, sequenced in a study of cytomegalovirus exposure and HLA in healthy donors. Both 60 Vbeta primers and 13 Jbeta primers went into the PCR. This table comes from immunoSEQ multiplex PCR, and its TCRdb copy is limited to in-frame clones, with some not included. The listing contains approximately 120,000 clones. Material: PBMCs. Source of these receptors: a man aged 30 to 45 in good health and CMV-seronegative.

This chain joins TRBV30 and TRBJ2-1, with a tentative D call TRBD2 (7 bases). The CDR3 runs 13 residues. Germline CDR1 and CDR2: GTSNPN and SVGIG (reference sequence). Trimming left V 1 base short and J 8 bases short, with 12 bases between. CDR3: CAWSGGLADEQFF. As DNA, the CDR3 is TGTGCCTGGAGTGGGGGGCTAGCGGATGAGCAGTTCTTC.

The V and J genes are TRBV11-2 and TRBJ2-1; D gene uncertain. Germline lookup yields CDR1 SGHAT and CDR2 FQNNGV. V lost 2 bases and J lost 3, with 5 bases in between. The CDR3 has 13 amino acids. CDR3 DNA sequence: TGTGCCAGCAGCTTACCGAGCTACAATGAGCAGTTCTTC. Its translation is CASSLPSYNEQFF. Drawing the rest from reference TRBV11-2 and TRBJ2-1, the complete variable domain is EAGVAQSPRYKIIEKRQSVAFWCNPISGHATLYWYQQILGQGPKLLIQFQNNGVVDDSQLPKDRFSAERLKGVDSTLKIQPAKLEDSAVYLCASSLPSYNEQFFGPGTRLTVL.

This chain connects TRBV9 to TRBJ1-1, with D perhaps matching TRBD1 (5 bases). The CDR3 sequence is 13 residues long. CDR1 is SGDLS and CDR2 is YYNGEE in the germline V gene. Trimming left V 4 bases short and J 0 bases short, with 7 bases between. The DNA for the CDR3 is TGTGCCAGCAGCACGACAGTGAACACTGAAGCTTTCTTT. It translates to CASSTTVNTEAFF.

This chain links TRBV7-9 with TRBJ2-1; D remains ambiguous. Germline values: CDR1 SEHNR, CDR2 FQNEAQ (reference sequence). CDR3 size: 15 residues. V gave up 5 bases and J gave up 2 bases, with 13 bases separating them. CDR3 amino acids: CASSVDLDPYNEQFF. In DNA, the CDR3 is TGTGCCAGCAGCGTCGACTTAGATCCCTACAATGAGCAGTTCTTC.

V is TRBV6-1 and J is TRBJ2-1, with 11 bases aligning to TRBD2. The CDR3 extends over 17 amino acids. The V gene's germline CDR1 is MNHNS and CDR2 SASEGT. V lost 2 bases and J lost 6; bases outside the gene matches: 9. DNA for the CDR3: TGTGCCAGCAGTGAACCCATCGGACTAGCGGGCTTCAATGAGCAGTTCTTC. Translating gives CASSEPIGLAGFNEQFF.

V gene TRBV11-2 combines with J gene TRBJ1-1; D remains unclear. V lost 3 bases and J 6 bases, leaving 8 bases between the germline ends. Germline CDR1 reads SGHAT; CDR2 reads FQNNGV. The CDR3 runs 12 residues. The CDR3: CASSFQVPEAFF. The CDR3 nucleotides are TGTGCCAGCAGCTTCCAGGTCCCTGAAGCTTTCTTT.

This chain uses TRBV20-1 with TRBJ2-7, with D possibly TRBD1 on 6 matching bases. CDR1 is DFQATT, CDR2 SNEGSKA, per germline (reference sequence). Trimming left V 3 bases short and J 5 bases short, with 8 bases between. The CDR3 has 11 residues. In nucleotides, the CDR3 is TGCAGTGCTAGTCGGGACAACGAGCAGTACTTC. Its protein is CSASRDNEQYF.

The V gene is TRBV27, the J gene TRBJ1-1, with TRBD1 as a possible D gene (6 bases). Germline V gene data show CDR1 as MNHEY and CDR2 as SMNVEV (reference sequence). The germline V and J ends were trimmed by 1 base and 0 bases, with 9 bases remaining between them. The CDR3 totals 15 residues. CDR3 in amino acids: CASSLLQGLNTEAFF. CDR3 nucleotides: TGTGCCAGCAGTTTATTACAGGGTTTGAACACTGAAGCTTTCTTT.

This chain links TRBV6-6 with TRBJ1-6; possible D gene TRBD1, 6 bases. This CDR3 is 14 amino acids long. The ends were cut back, 6 bases at V and 7 bases at J, with 13 bases in the middle. Germline loops: CDR1 MNHNY, CDR2 SVGAGI (reference sequence). The CDR3 DNA is TGTGCCAGCAGCGTCTCGGGGGGCAATTCACCCCTCCACTTT. The encoded protein is CASSVSGGNSPLHF.

The V and J genes are TRBV27 and TRBJ1-1, with 8 bases fitting TRBD1. This CDR3 comprises 13 residues. The trim removed 9 bases at V and 3 bases at J, leaving 6 bases unmatched. The germline V gene encodes CDR1 MNHEY and CDR2 SMNVEV (reference sequence). CDR3 DNA sequence: TGTGCCAGTAGACAGGGGTTTGACACTGAAGCTTTCTTT. Translated: CASRQGFDTEAFF.

The rearrangement joins TRBV11-1 to TRBJ1-1; D uncertain. The V gene lost 5 bases and the J gene lost 3 bases, with 19 bases spanning the gap. Germline values: CDR1 SGHAT, CDR2 FQDESV (reference sequence). The CDR3 extends over 16 amino acids. CDR3 DNA: TGTGCCAGCAGCCTCCGGGGTATTATTACGGACACTGAAGCTTTCTTT. This sequence encodes CASSLRGIITDTEAFF.

This chain connects TRBV10-3 to TRBJ1-2; D perhaps matches TRBD1 (6 bases). CDR3 length: 13 residues. V was clipped by 2 bases and J by 4 bases, with 8 bases between them. Per the germline V gene, CDR1 is ENHRY and CDR2 is SYGVKD. The CDR3 here is CAISETGSYGYTF. The DNA of the CDR3 is TGTGCCATCAGTGAGACAGGGAGCTATGGCTACACCTTC.

The chain carries TRBV2 and TRBJ1-6, with 9 positions matching TRBD1. V gave up 7 bases and J gave up 9 bases; unmatched junction bases: 10. This CDR3 region has 15 residues. Germline-derived CDR1 and CDR2 are SNHLY and FYNNEI. CDR3 coding DNA: TGTGCCAGCAAGCCGGACAGGGGAATTTCTTCACCCCTCCACTTT. Amino acid sequence: CASKPDRGISSPLHF.

This sequence joins TRBV4-3 and TRBJ2-2, with a tentative D call TRBD2 (6 bases). This CDR3 contains 15 residues. In germline, CDR1 is LGHNA, CDR2 YSLEER. Trimming took 0 bases from V and 6 from J, leaving 11 bases between them. CDR3 coding DNA: TGCGCCAGCAGCCAAGACTGGGGGACTCCCGGGGAGCTGTTTTTT. Amino acid sequence: CASSQDWGTPGELFF.

The chain joins TRBV25-1 to TRBJ2-4; 9 bases are shared with TRBD1. CDR3 length: 16 residues. J lost 7 bases, V lost 3 bases, and 10 bases had no gene match. Germline V gives CDR1 MGHDK, CDR2 SYGVNS. CDR3 nucleotides: TGTGCCAGCAGTGATCCCCGGGGACAGGGAGATAACATTCAGTACTTC. It is translated as CASSDPRGQGDNIQYF.